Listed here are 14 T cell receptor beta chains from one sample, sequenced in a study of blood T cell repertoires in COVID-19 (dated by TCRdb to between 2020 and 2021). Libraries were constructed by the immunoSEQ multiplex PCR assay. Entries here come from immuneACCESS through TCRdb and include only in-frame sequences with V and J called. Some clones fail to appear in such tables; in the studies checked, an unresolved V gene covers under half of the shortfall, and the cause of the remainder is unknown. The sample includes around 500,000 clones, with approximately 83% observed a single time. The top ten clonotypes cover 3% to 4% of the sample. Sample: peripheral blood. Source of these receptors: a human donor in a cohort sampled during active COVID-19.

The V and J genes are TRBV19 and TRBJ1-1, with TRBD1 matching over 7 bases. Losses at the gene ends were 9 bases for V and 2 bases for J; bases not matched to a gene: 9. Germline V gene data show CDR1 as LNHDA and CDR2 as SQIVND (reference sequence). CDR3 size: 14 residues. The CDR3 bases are TGTGCCAGCTGTACCGGGACAGACAACACTGAAGCTTTCTTT. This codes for CASCTGTDNTEAFF.

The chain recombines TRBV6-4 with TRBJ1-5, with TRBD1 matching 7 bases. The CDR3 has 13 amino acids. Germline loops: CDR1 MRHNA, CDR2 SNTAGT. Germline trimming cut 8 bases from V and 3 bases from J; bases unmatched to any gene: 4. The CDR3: CASSKGANQPQHF. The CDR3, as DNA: TGTGCCAGCTCAAAGGGGGCCAATCAGCCCCAGCATTTT.

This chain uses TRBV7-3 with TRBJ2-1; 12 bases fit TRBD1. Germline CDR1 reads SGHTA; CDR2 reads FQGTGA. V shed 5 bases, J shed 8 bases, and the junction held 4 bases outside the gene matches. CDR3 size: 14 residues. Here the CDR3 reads CASSRDRGRDEQFF. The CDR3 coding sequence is TGTGCCAGCAGCCGGGACAGGGGGCGCGATGAGCAGTTCTTC.

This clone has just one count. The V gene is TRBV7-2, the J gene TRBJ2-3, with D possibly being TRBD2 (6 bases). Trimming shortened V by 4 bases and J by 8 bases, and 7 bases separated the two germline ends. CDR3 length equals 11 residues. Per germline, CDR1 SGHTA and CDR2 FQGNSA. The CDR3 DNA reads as TGTGCCAGCAGCTCGGGGGTTACGCAGTATTTT. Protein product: CASSSGVTQYF.

CDR3 bases: TGTGCCAGCAGCCTCCCACGGACAGGGGGGTTCGTGAACACTGAAGCTTTCTTT. Translating gives CASSLPRTGGFVNTEAFF. J is TRBJ1-1 and V is TRBV3-1 (or the pseudogene TRBV3-2); TRBD1 agrees at 10 bases. J lost 0 bases, V lost 4 bases, and 11 bases had no gene match. The CDR3 consists of 18 residues. The germline CDR1 and CDR2 sequences are LGHDT and YNNKEL (reference sequence).

The CDR3 DNA follows: TGTGCCAGCAGTTGGGGACAAGCCAAAGACTATGGCTACACCTTC. Amino acid sequence: CASSWGQAKDYGYTF. V and J are TRBV28 and TRBJ1-2; a possible D gene is TRBD1 (6 bases). With 4 bases removed from V and 3 bases from J, the gap between germline ends came to 15 bases. The CDR3 spans 15 residues. Germline assignment: CDR1 MDHEN and CDR2 SYDVKM.

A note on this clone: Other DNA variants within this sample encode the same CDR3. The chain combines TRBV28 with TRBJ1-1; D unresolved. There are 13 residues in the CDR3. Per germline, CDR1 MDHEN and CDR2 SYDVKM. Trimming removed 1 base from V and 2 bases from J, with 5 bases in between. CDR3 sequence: CASSLSGNTEAFF. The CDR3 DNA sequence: TGTGCCAGCAGTTTATCAGGAAACACTGAAGCTTTCTTT. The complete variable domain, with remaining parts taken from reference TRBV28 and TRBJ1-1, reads DVKVTQSSRYLVKRTGEKVFLECVQDMDHENMFWYRQDPGLGLRLIYFSYDVKMKEKGDIPEGYSVSREKKERFSLILESASTNQTSMYLCASSLSGNTEAFFGQGTRLTVV.

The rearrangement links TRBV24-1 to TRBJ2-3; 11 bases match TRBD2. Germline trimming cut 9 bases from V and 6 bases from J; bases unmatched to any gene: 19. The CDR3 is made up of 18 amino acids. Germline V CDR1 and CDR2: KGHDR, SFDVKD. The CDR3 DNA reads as TGTGCCACCGTCCTATACCTGGGACTAGCGGTTTCCTTGGATACGCAGTATTTT. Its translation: CATVLYLGLAVSLDTQYF.

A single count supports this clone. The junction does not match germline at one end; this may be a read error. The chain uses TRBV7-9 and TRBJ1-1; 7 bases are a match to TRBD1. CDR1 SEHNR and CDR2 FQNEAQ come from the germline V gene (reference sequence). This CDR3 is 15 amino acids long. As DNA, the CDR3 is TGTGCCAGCAGCATAGCCCCACAGGGGACCCATGAAGCTTTCTTT. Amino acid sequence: CASSIAPQGTHEAFF.

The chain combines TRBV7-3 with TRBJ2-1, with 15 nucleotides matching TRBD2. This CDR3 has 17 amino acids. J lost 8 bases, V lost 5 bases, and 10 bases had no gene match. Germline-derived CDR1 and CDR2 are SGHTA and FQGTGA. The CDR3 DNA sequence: TGTGCCAGCAGCCCCCGGACTAGCGGGAGGGCTCGGGATGAGCAGTTCTTC. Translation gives CASSPRTSGRARDEQFF. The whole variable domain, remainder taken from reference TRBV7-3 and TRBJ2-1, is GAGVSQTPSNKVTEKGKYVELRCDPISGHTALYWYRQSLGQGPEFLIYFQGTGAADDSGLPNDRFFAVRPEGSVSTLKIQRTERGDSAVYLCASSPRTSGRARDEQFFGPGTRLTVL.

Here the CDR3 reads CSVEGGRVNTEAFF. DNA for the CDR3: TGCAGCGTTGAAGGGGGCAGGGTTAACACTGAAGCTTTCTTT. The chain recombines TRBV29-1 with TRBJ1-1; TRBD1 might be the D (5 bases). Germline CDR1 and CDR2: SQVTM and ANQGSEA. With 1 base removed from V and 2 bases from J, the gap between germline ends came to 11 bases. This CDR3 contains 14 residues.

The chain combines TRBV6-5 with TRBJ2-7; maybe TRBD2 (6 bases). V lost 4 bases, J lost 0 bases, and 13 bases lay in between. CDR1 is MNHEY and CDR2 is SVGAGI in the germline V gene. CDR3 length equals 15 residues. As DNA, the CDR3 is TGTGCCAGCAGTTCTCACGTCGGGAGCTCCTACGAGCAGTACTTC. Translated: CASSSHVGSSYEQYF.

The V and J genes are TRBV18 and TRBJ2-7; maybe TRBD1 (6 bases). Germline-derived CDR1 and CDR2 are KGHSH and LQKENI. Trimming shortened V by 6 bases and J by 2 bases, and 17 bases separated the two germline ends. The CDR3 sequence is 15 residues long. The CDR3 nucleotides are TGTGCCAGCTCCCAAGCAGGGGACGGACCCTACGAGCAGTACTTC. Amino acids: CASSQAGDGPYEQYF.

This chain's CDR3 is CASSQDLWREENTGELFF. In DNA form, the CDR3 reads TGTGCCAGCAGCCAAGATCTCTGGCGGGAAGAGAACACCGGGGAGCTGTTTTTT. The chain carries TRBV4-2 and TRBJ2-2, with D possibly being TRBD2 (6 bases). V was clipped by 0 bases and J by 1 base, with 15 bases between them. This CDR3 is built from 18 residues. Germline loops: CDR1 LGHNA, CDR2 YNFKEQ.